Listed below are T cell receptor beta chains from one sample, sequenced in a study of CD8 T cells in ankylosing spondylitis. TCRdb reanalysed the 5' RACE reads using MiXCR and keeps one entry per CDR3 protein. The sample shows approximately 110,000 distinct CDR3 sequences, 24% of them seen only once. Sequencing was carried out using synovial fluid, either unsorted or a sorted T cell fraction (not recorded which). These receptors came from a male donor with ankylosing spondylitis. Each CDR3 is given with its conserved first and last residue. The order of the fields is J gene, V gene, D gene, clone size, CDR3 protein, CDR3 DNA. D genes are given only for firm matches. Clone size is given for some rows only: seen once, a few or many times, or a class if the clone is expanded.

J gene: TRBJ2-7; V gene: TRBV11-2; D gene: TRBD1; clone size: .; CDR3 protein: CASSRQGSISEQYF; CDR3 DNA: TGTGCCAGCAGCCGACAGGGCTCTATCTCCGAGCAGTACTTC
J gene: TRBJ2-3; V gene: TRBV20-1; D gene: .; clone size: .; CDR3 protein: CSPAVSTSTDTQYF; CDR3 DNA: TGCAGCCCCGCGGTGTCTACTAGCACAGATACGCAGTATTTT
J gene: TRBJ1-5; V gene: TRBV10-3; D gene: TRBD1; clone size: few; CDR3 protein: CAISADRKNQPQHF; CDR3 DNA: TGTGCCATCAGTGCGGACAGGAAAAATCAGCCCCAGCATTTT
J gene: TRBJ2-2; V gene: TRBV7-2; D gene: TRBD2; clone size: .; CDR3 protein: CASSSGLAGVRAGELFF; CDR3 DNA: TGTGCCAGCAGCTCGGGACTAGCGGGAGTGCGTGCCGGGGAGCTGTTTTTT
J gene: TRBJ2-5; V gene: TRBV7-2; D gene: TRBD2; clone size: .; CDR3 protein: CASSLAGASGRWWETQYF; CDR3 DNA: TGTGCCAGCAGCTTAGCCGGCGCGAGCGGGAGATGGTGGGAGACCCAGTACTTC
J gene: TRBJ1-1; V gene: TRBV10-3; D gene: .; clone size: .; CDR3 protein: CAIIKGGGTEAFF; CDR3 DNA: TGTGCCATCATCAAAGGCGGGGGGACTGAAGCTTTCTTT
J gene: TRBJ1-2; V gene: TRBV6-2/TRBV6-3; D gene: TRBD1; clone size: .; CDR3 protein: CASRDPGTGGVGYTF; CDR3 DNA: TGTGCCAGCAGAGACCCCGGGACAGGGGGCGTTGGCTACACCTTC
J gene: TRBJ2-1; V gene: TRBV12-5; D gene: TRBD2; clone size: few; CDR3 protein: CASGPGTRSGEQFF; CDR3 DNA: TGTGCTAGTGGCCCCGGGACTAGAAGCGGTGAGCAGTTCTTC
J gene: TRBJ1-1; V gene: TRBV29-1; D gene: .; clone size: few; CDR3 protein: CSVARDTEAFF; CDR3 DNA: TGCAGCGTTGCCCGCGACACTGAAGCTTTCTTT
J gene: TRBJ2-1; V gene: TRBV5-1; D gene: .; clone size: many; CDR3 protein: CASRVVSYNEQFF; CDR3 DNA: TGCGCCAGCAGGGTAGTGTCCTACAATGAGCAGTTCTTC
J gene: TRBJ2-3; V gene: TRBV7-9; D gene: .; clone size: few; CDR3 protein: CASSRGPGGMEDTQYF; CDR3 DNA: TGTGCCAGCAGTCGCGGGCCAGGAGGAATGGAAGATACGCAGTATTTT
J gene: TRBJ2-5; V gene: TRBV6-6; D gene: TRBD2; clone size: few; CDR3 protein: CASRRAGQETQYF; CDR3 DNA: TGTGCCAGCCGCCGAGCGGGGCAAGAGACCCAGTACTTC
J gene: TRBJ2-5; V gene: TRBV7-8; D gene: TRBD2; clone size: .; CDR3 protein: CASSFQPGTSGNQETQYF; CDR3 DNA: TGTGCCAGCAGCTTTCAACCCGGGACTAGCGGGAACCAAGAGACCCAGTACTTC
J gene: TRBJ2-1; V gene: TRBV7-9; D gene: TRBD2; clone size: .; CDR3 protein: CASSPLAGTSYNEQFF; CDR3 DNA: TGTGCCAGCAGCCCTCTAGCGGGCACCTCCTACAATGAGCAGTTCTTC
J gene: TRBJ2-5; V gene: TRBV30; D gene: TRBD2; clone size: few; CDR3 protein: CAWSVRRKGLAGSQETQYF; CDR3 DNA: TGTGCCTGGAGTGTACGGAGGAAGGGACTAGCGGGGTCCCAAGAGACCCAGTACTTC
J gene: TRBJ1-2; V gene: TRBV4-2; D gene: .; clone size: few; CDR3 protein: CASSQDRSGRENYGYTF; CDR3 DNA: TGTGCCAGCAGCCAAGATAGGTCGGGCCGGGAGAACTATGGCTACACCTTC
J gene: TRBJ2-1; V gene: TRBV29-1; D gene: TRBD1; clone size: .; CDR3 protein: CSVTPRGLGNEQFF; CDR3 DNA: TGCAGCGTTACCCCAAGGGGGCTTGGCAATGAGCAGTTCTTC
J gene: TRBJ2-7; V gene: TRBV20-1; D gene: .; clone size: many; CDR3 protein: CSAGPLYF; CDR3 DNA: TGCAGTGCTGGACCCTTGTACTTC
J gene: TRBJ2-3; V gene: TRBV7-2; D gene: TRBD1; clone size: few; CDR3 protein: CASTKRQGASTDTQYF; CDR3 DNA: TGTGCCAGCACCAAACGACAGGGGGCTAGCACAGATACGCAGTATTTT
J gene: TRBJ2-7; V gene: TRBV7-2; D gene: .; clone size: .; CDR3 protein: CASSLRVGYEQYF; CDR3 DNA: TGTGCCAGCAGCCTCAGGGTTGGGTACGAGCAGTACTTC
J gene: TRBJ1-1; V gene: TRBV24-1; D gene: .; clone size: many; CDR3 protein: CATITGSTGSPEAFF; CDR3 DNA: TGTGCCACCATTACCGGCTCGACAGGTAGCCCTGAAGCTTTCTTT
J gene: TRBJ2-2; V gene: TRBV5-1; D gene: .; clone size: few; CDR3 protein: CASRDTSEGELFF; CDR3 DNA: TGCGCCAGCCGGGACACCTCGGAGGGGGAGCTGTTTTTT
J gene: TRBJ1-2; V gene: TRBV11-1; D gene: .; clone size: .; CDR3 protein: CASSPVGGLNYGYTF; CDR3 DNA: TGTGCCAGCAGCCCCGTTGGGGGCCTGAACTATGGCTACACCTTC
J gene: TRBJ2-4; V gene: TRBV19; D gene: .; clone size: .; CDR3 protein: CASRAVRAKNIQYF; CDR3 DNA: TGTGCCAGTAGAGCAGTCCGGGCCAAAAACATTCAGTACTTC
J gene: TRBJ1-4; V gene: TRBV14; D gene: .; clone size: .; CDR3 protein: CASSPRLANEKLFF; CDR3 DNA: TGTGCCAGCAGCCCTCGCCTAGCTAATGAAAAACTGTTTTTT
J gene: TRBJ1-1; V gene: TRBV20-1; D gene: TRBD1; clone size: .; CDR3 protein: CSARGSQGEITEAFF; CDR3 DNA: TGCAGTGCTAGAGGCAGTCAGGGGGAGATCACTGAAGCTTTCTTT
J gene: TRBJ2-2; V gene: TRBV4-2; D gene: TRBD2; clone size: .; CDR3 protein: CASSQVWSGGNTGELFF; CDR3 DNA: TGTGCCAGCAGCCAAGTTTGGAGCGGGGGGAACACCGGGGAGCTGTTTTTT
J gene: TRBJ2-5; V gene: TRBV11-3; D gene: TRBD1; clone size: few; CDR3 protein: CASGDRGSFRETQYF; CDR3 DNA: TGTGCCAGCGGGGACAGGGGGTCTTTTCGGGAGACCCAGTACTTC
J gene: TRBJ2-2; V gene: TRBV6-6; D gene: .; clone size: .; CDR3 protein: CASRNEGAGELFF; CDR3 DNA: TGTGCCAGCAGGAACGAGGGAGCCGGGGAGCTGTTTTTT
J gene: TRBJ2-7; V gene: TRBV6-6; D gene: .; clone size: medium-sized; CDR3 protein: CASSSPGLARHYEQYF; CDR3 DNA: TGTGCCAGCAGCTCCCCCGGTCTAGCCCGCCACTACGAGCAGTACTTC
J gene: TRBJ2-6; V gene: TRBV11-1; D gene: .; clone size: .; CDR3 protein: CASSLIQGFPSGANVLTF; CDR3 DNA: TGTGCCAGCAGCTTAATTCAGGGGTTTCCCTCTGGGGCCAACGTCCTGACTTTC
J gene: TRBJ2-5; V gene: TRBV29-1; D gene: .; clone size: many; CDR3 protein: CSVEGVGGYQETQYF; CDR3 DNA: TGCAGCGTTGAAGGGGTAGGGGGGTACCAAGAGACCCAGTACTTC
J gene: TRBJ2-1; V gene: TRBV15; D gene: .; clone size: many; CDR3 protein: CATSRDGQLYNEQFF; CDR3 DNA: TGTGCCACCAGCAGAGATGGACAGCTCTACAATGAGCAGTTCTTC
J gene: TRBJ2-1; V gene: TRBV7-9; D gene: .; clone size: few; CDR3 protein: CASSPGPGVQFF; CDR3 DNA: TGTGCCAGCAGCCCAGGACCTGGGGTGCAGTTCTTC
J gene: TRBJ1-4; V gene: TRBV4-1; D gene: TRBD1; clone size: few; CDR3 protein: CASSRSPGQINEKLFF; CDR3 DNA: TGCGCCAGCAGCCGCAGCCCGGGACAGATTAATGAAAAACTGTTTTTT
J gene: TRBJ2-7; V gene: TRBV3-1; D gene: .; clone size: .; CDR3 protein: CASSQLVGFNEQYF; CDR3 DNA: TGTGCCAGCAGCCAACTAGTAGGGTTTAACGAGCAGTACTTC
J gene: TRBJ2-3; V gene: TRBV2; D gene: TRBD1; clone size: few; CDR3 protein: CASNRGGTDTQYF; CDR3 DNA: TGTGCCAGCAACAGGGGTGGGACAGATACGCAGTATTTT
J gene: TRBJ1-2; V gene: TRBV27; D gene: .; clone size: many; CDR3 protein: CASRIREGMSYGYTF; CDR3 DNA: TGTGCCAGCAGGATAAGGGAGGGGATGAGCTATGGCTACACCTTC
J gene: TRBJ2-1; V gene: TRBV7-2; D gene: TRBD2; clone size: few; CDR3 protein: CASSLGTSGAYNEQFF; CDR3 DNA: TGTGCCAGCAGCTTAGGGACTAGCGGGGCCTACAATGAGCAGTTCTTC
J gene: TRBJ2-2; V gene: TRBV20-1; D gene: .; clone size: few; CDR3 protein: CSAPGVNTGELFF; CDR3 DNA: TGCAGTGCGCCAGGGGTTAACACCGGGGAGCTGTTTTTT
J gene: TRBJ1-4; V gene: TRBV11-2; D gene: TRBD1; clone size: .; CDR3 protein: CASSLVGTDHNEKLFF; CDR3 DNA: TGTGCCAGCAGCTTGGTCGGGACAGACCATAATGAAAAACTGTTTTTT
J gene: TRBJ2-1; V gene: TRBV19; D gene: .; clone size: many; CDR3 protein: CASRSLGNEQFF; CDR3 DNA: TGTGCCAGTAGATCTCTTGGCAATGAGCAGTTCTTC
J gene: TRBJ2-5; V gene: TRBV20-1; D gene: TRBD1; clone size: .; CDR3 protein: CSARLAGVRGPVETQYF; CDR3 DNA: TGCAGTGCTAGACTGGCGGGTGTCAGGGGGCCTGTAGAGACCCAGTACTTC
J gene: TRBJ1-1; V gene: TRBV5-1; D gene: TRBD1; clone size: many; CDR3 protein: CASSFSGTASEGTEAFF; CDR3 DNA: TGCGCCAGCAGCTTCTCTGGGACAGCCTCTGAGGGTACTGAAGCTTTCTTT
J gene: TRBJ2-5; V gene: TRBV6-5; D gene: TRBD1; clone size: .; CDR3 protein: CASSYSGQGSETQYF; CDR3 DNA: TGTGCCAGCAGTTACTCGGGACAGGGCAGTGAGACCCAGTACTTC
J gene: TRBJ2-5; V gene: TRBV11-1; D gene: TRBD2; clone size: .; CDR3 protein: CASSLGIRTSGKRGQETQYF; CDR3 DNA: TGTGCCAGCAGCTTAGGGATTCGGACTAGCGGGAAAAGGGGTCAAGAGACCCAGTACTTC
J gene: TRBJ1-4; V gene: TRBV6-1; D gene: TRBD1; clone size: few; CDR3 protein: CASSRQGVRTNEKLFF; CDR3 DNA: TGTGCCAGCAGTCGACAGGGTGTGAGGACTAATGAAAAACTGTTTTTT